The clone carrying this T cell receptor (beta chain) was seen ten or more times. These data originate in a study of kidney transplant recipient with SARS-CoV-2 infection. The length of the CDR3 is 15 residues. Germline V CDR1 and CDR2: MNHEY, SVGAGI. Trimming pared 7 bases from V and 2 bases from J, leaving 12 bases between. Using its own MiXCR run on the reads, TCRdb lists one record per CDR3 protein. This table has 200,000 to 300,000 distinct CDR3 sequences, roughly 26% appearing once. The chain employs TRBV6-5 and TRBJ2-6, with a tentative D call TRBD2 (5 bases). The specimen comprised a blood sample, sampled at baseline and on day 111 from a kidney transplant recipient. This clonotype was obtained from a male patient between 25 and 39 years old who had COVID-19 and was a kidney transplant recipient. Certain T cells may be donor cells from the graft. The CDR3 spells CASNPIATGANVLTF. The CDR3 DNA reads TGTGCCAGCAACCCAATAGCGACTGGGGCCAACGTCCTGACTTTC.